A selection of T cell receptor beta chains follows, all from one sample in a study of immune heterogeneity within non-small cell lung tumors. TCRdb recomputed calls from the multiplex PCR reads with MiXCR, one row per CDR3 protein. The sample shows more than 1,500 distinct CDR3 sequences, around 30% of them seen only once. The sample taken for sequencing was lung tumor tissue. These receptors all stem from a man between 60 and 75 years old with non-small cell lung cancer. The CDR3 runs from the conserved cysteine through the conserved F or W. D genes are given only for firm matches. Clone size, where shown, is once, few, many, or a class for clones that have expanded.

D: .
size: medium-sized
J: TRBJ1-5
V: TRBV6-1
CDR3: CASMRDFGQPQHF
DNA: TGTGCCAGCATGCGGGATTTCGGTCAGCCCCAGCATTTT

D: .
size: .
J: TRBJ2-1
V: TRBV6-2/TRBV6-3
CDR3: CASSYAQINEQFF
DNA: TGTGCCAGCAGTTACGCACAGATCAATGAGCAGTTCTTC

D: TRBD2
size: .
J: TRBJ2-1
V: TRBV12-3/TRBV12-4
CDR3: CASTFKLAGGTNEQFF
DNA: TGTGCCAGCACCTTTAAATTAGCGGGAGGGACGAATGAGCAGTTCTTC

D: .
size: .
J: TRBJ2-7
V: TRBV11-2
CDR3: CASSLAEYGREQYF
DNA: TGTGCCAGCAGCTTAGCTGAATATGGGCGCGAGCAGTACTTC

D: .
size: medium-sized
J: TRBJ2-7
V: TRBV13
CDR3: CASSLGRAGADYEQYF
DNA: TGTGCCAGCAGCTTAGGCCGGGCAGGGGCTGACTACGAGCAGTACTTC

D: TRBD1
size: large
J: TRBJ2-2
V: TRBV20-1
CDR3: CSASETKRTGYTGELFF
DNA: TGCAGTGCTAGTGAAACTAAAAGGACAGGCTACACCGGGGAGCTGTTTTTT

D: TRBD1
size: .
J: TRBJ1-1
V: TRBV6-2/TRBV6-3
CDR3: CASSATTGGGNTESFF
DNA: TGTGCCAGCAGTGCCACGACAGGGGGTGGGAACACTGAATCTTTCTTT

D: .
size: few
J: TRBJ1-1
V: TRBV18
CDR3: CASSPHITEAFF
DNA: TGTGCCAGCTCACCACACATCACTGAAGCTTTCTTT

D: .
size: few
J: TRBJ2-1
V: TRBV3-1
CDR3: CASSQLPGEQFF
DNA: TGTGCCAGCAGCCAACTACCAGGTGAGCAGTTCTTC

D: TRBD1
size: few
J: TRBJ2-1
V: TRBV7-3
CDR3: CASSSTGDSYNEQFF
DNA: TGTGCCAGCAGCTCGACAGGGGACTCCTACAATGAGCAGTTCTTC

D: .
size: .
J: TRBJ2-5
V: TRBV4-1
CDR3: CASSPALEVKTQYF
DNA: TGCGCCAGCAGCCCCGCTTTGGAGGTTAAGACCCAGTACTTC

D: .
size: .
J: TRBJ2-3
V: TRBV5-4
CDR3: CASSAQGWADTQYF
DNA: TGTGCCAGCAGCGCTCAGGGGTGGGCAGATACGCAGTATTTT

D: .
size: medium-sized
J: TRBJ2-3
V: TRBV16
CDR3: CASSQTLQSSAFRDTQYF
DNA: TGTGCCAGCAGCCAAACCCTCCAGTCTAGCGCATTTCGAGATACGCAGTATTTT

D: .
size: once
J: TRBJ2-1
V: TRBV20-1
CDR3: CSALIGTSFSYNEQFF
DNA: TGCAGTGCTCTGATCGGGACATCTTTCTCCTACAATGAGCAGTTCTTC

D: .
size: .
J: TRBJ2-5
V: TRBV12-3/TRBV12-4
CDR3: CASSWAGPETQYF
DNA: TGTGCCAGCAGTTGGGCAGGACCAGAGACCCAGTACTTC

D: .
size: .
J: TRBJ1-1
V: TRBV7-2
CDR3: CASSFFPGALNEAFF
DNA: TGTGCCAGCAGCTTTTTTCCTGGCGCACTGAATGAAGCTTTCTTT

D: .
size: medium-sized
J: TRBJ2-5
V: TRBV19
CDR3: CASSIARDPQETQYF
DNA: TGTGCCAGTAGTATAGCCCGGGACCCCCAAGAGACCCAGTACTTC

D: .
size: medium-sized
J: TRBJ1-6
V: TRBV11-3
CDR3: CASSLEAFSPLHF
DNA: TGTGCCAGCAGCTTAGAAGCCTTTTCACCCCTCCACTTT

D: .
size: .
J: TRBJ2-7
V: TRBV6-1
CDR3: CASSRDSYEQYF
DNA: TGTGCCAGCAGTCGGGATTCCTACGAGCAGTACTTC

D: TRBD2
size: .
J: TRBJ2-1
V: TRBV4-1
CDR3: CASTPGGTSGSYNEQFF
DNA: TGCGCCAGCACCCCGGGGGGGACTAGCGGGAGCTACAATGAGCAGTTCTTC

D: TRBD2
size: few
J: TRBJ2-3
V: TRBV9
CDR3: CASSVASGRALDTQYF
DNA: TGTGCCAGCAGCGTAGCCAGCGGGAGGGCCCTTGATACGCAGTATTTT

D: TRBD2
size: .
J: TRBJ2-1
V: TRBV29-1
CDR3: CSVEGGRDRQFF
DNA: TGCAGCGTTGAAGGCGGGAGGGATAGGCAGTTCTTC